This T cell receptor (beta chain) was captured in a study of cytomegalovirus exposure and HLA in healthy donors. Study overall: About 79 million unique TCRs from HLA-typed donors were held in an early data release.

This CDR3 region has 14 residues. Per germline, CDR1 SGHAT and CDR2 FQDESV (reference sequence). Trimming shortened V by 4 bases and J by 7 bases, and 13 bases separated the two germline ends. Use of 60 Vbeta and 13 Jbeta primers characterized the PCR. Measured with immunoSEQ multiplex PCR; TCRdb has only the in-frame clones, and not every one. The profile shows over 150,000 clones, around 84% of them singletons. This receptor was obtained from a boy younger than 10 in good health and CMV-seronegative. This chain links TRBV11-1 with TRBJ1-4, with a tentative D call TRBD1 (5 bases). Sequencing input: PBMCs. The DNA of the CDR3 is TGTGCCAGCAGCTCGGGACTAAATCGTGAAAAACTGTTTTTT. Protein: CASSSGLNREKLFF.